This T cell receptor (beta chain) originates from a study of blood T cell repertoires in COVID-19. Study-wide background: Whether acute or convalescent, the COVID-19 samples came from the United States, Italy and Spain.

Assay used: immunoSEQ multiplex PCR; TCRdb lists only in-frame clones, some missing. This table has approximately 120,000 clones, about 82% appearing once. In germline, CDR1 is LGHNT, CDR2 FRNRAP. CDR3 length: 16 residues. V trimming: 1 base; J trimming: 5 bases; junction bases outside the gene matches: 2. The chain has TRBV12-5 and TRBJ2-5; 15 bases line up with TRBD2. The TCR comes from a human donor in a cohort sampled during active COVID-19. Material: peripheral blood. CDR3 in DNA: TGTGCTAGTGGTTTGGGGACTAGCGGGAGGGGGGAGACCCAGTACTTC. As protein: CASGLGTSGRGETQYF.